The 25 T cell receptor beta chains below come from one sample, sequenced in a study of shared clonotypes between healthy human individuals. TCRdb's table, derived via immunoSEQ multiplex PCR, lists solely in-frame clones and lacks some. Seen here are under 550,000 clones, roughly 95% observed once, and the top ten hold 0.06%. The sample was naive CD4+ T cells sorted from blood. This sample's subset: CD45RA+ positively selected. The receptors come from a woman aged 25-40 years in good health.

J is TRBJ2-4 and V is TRBV18, with D unresolved. The germline V gene has CDR1 KGHSH and CDR2 LQKENI. V was clipped by 0 bases and J by 7 bases, with 16 bases between them. The CDR3 has 16 amino acids. CDR3 bases: TGTGCCAGCTCACCACCGGTGGGGATAGTCCCTAACATTCAGTACTTC. Translation: CASSPPVGIVPNIQYF.

In this sample, this clone turned up once. The chain couples TRBV19 to TRBJ2-7; D unresolved. The CDR3 is 14 residues long. The V and J ends lost 3 bases and 4 bases respectively, with 13 bases between them. Germline values: CDR1 LNHDA, CDR2 SQIVND (reference sequence). The CDR3 loop reads CASSISRKAYEQYF. The CDR3 nucleotides are TGTGCCAGTAGTATCAGTAGGAAGGCTTACGAGCAGTACTTC.

The chain carries TRBV6-5 and TRBJ2-7; perhaps TRBD1 as D (7 bases). The length of the CDR3 is 14 residues. The V gene's germline CDR1 is MNHEY and CDR2 SVGAGI. Trimming removed 2 bases from V and 7 bases from J, with 15 bases in between. CDR3 loop: CASSYDRAGREQYF. CDR3 nucleotide sequence: TGTGCCAGCAGTTACGACAGGGCGGGGAGGGAGCAGTACTTC.

This chain links TRBV19 with TRBJ1-2; 7 bases fit TRBD1. Losses at the gene ends were 5 bases for V and 4 bases for J; bases not matched to a gene: 7. This CDR3 is built from 14 residues. The germline V gene encodes CDR1 LNHDA and CDR2 SQIVND (reference sequence). The CDR3 loop is CASSAGGGAYGYTF. The CDR3 DNA sequence: TGTGCCAGTAGTGCAGGGGGGGGCGCCTATGGCTACACCTTC.

The V call is TRBV7-2, the J call TRBJ1-1, with D possibly being TRBD1 (5 bases). The V end was cut by 4 bases, the J end by 0 bases, with 21 bases between. Per germline, CDR1 SGHTA and CDR2 FQGNSA. The CDR3 length is 18 residues. CDR3 loop: CASSSFPTGVLVNTEAFF. The CDR3 DNA is TGTGCCAGCAGCTCGTTCCCAACGGGGGTGTTGGTGAACACTGAAGCTTTCTTT.

The chain uses TRBV6-5 and TRBJ1-1; the D is unclear. Trimming left V 3 bases short and J 7 bases short, with 12 bases between. Germline CDR1 MNHEY, CDR2 SVGAGI. CDR3 length: 13 amino acids. The DNA of the CDR3 is TGTGCCAGCAGTTATGTTATTGACGGTGAAGCTTTCTTT. Protein product: CASSYVIDGEAFF.

The chain combines TRBV25-1 with TRBJ2-7; weak D call: TRBD1 (5 bases). The CDR3 has 13 amino acids. V was trimmed by 7 bases and J by 5 bases, leaving 15 bases between them. From germline, CDR1 is MGHDK and CDR2 SYGVNS. DNA of the CDR3: TGTGCCAGCACGTCCTTTAAAGGGGACGAGCAGTACTTC. Translating gives CASTSFKGDEQYF.

V and J are TRBV11-3 and TRBJ2-7, with 11 bases that match TRBD2. Germline V gene sequence: CDR1 SGHNT, CDR2 YENEEA. The J segment lost 2 bases and the V segment lost 3 bases, leaving 9 bases of the junction unmatched. The length of the CDR3 is 17 residues. CDR3 DNA: TGTGCCAGCAGCTTCCGACCGACTAGCGGGATTGCCTACGAGCAGTACTTC. This codes for CASSFRPTSGIAYEQYF.

As DNA, the CDR3 is TGTGCCAGCAGGCCAGGTTTAATGAACACTGAAGCTTTCTTT. The encoded protein is CASRPGLMNTEAFF. The V call is TRBV6-5, the J call TRBJ1-1, with D hard to call. The length of the CDR3 is 14 residues. Germline values: CDR1 MNHEY, CDR2 SVGAGI. V was trimmed by 6 bases and J by 0 bases, leaving 11 bases between them.

J is TRBJ2-1 and V is TRBV5-1, with 8 bases lining up with TRBD2. Per the germline V gene, CDR1 is SGHRS and CDR2 is YFSETQ. The V gene end was trimmed by 0 bases and the J gene end by 8 bases; junction bases not matched to a gene: 7. This CDR3 contains 15 residues. CDR3 region: CASSLDGRASDEQFF. DNA for the CDR3: TGCGCCAGCAGCTTGGACGGGAGGGCCTCGGATGAGCAGTTCTTC. Variable domain in full (rest from reference TRBV5-1 and TRBJ2-1): KAGVTQTPRYLIKTRGQQVTLSCSPISGHRSVSWYQQTPGQGLQFLFEYFSETQRNKGNFPGRFSGRQFSNSRSEMNVSTLELGDSALYLCASSLDGRASDEQFFGPGTRLTVL.

The chain uses TRBV29-1 and TRBJ1-5, with D possibly TRBD1 on 5 matching bases. In germline, CDR1 is SQVTM, CDR2 ANQGSEA. The V and J ends lost 5 bases and 2 bases respectively, with 7 bases between them. The CDR3 extends over 12 amino acids. CDR3 DNA: TGCAGCGTTCGGGACGGCAATCAGCCCCAGCATTTT. Its protein is CSVRDGNQPQHF.

The chain employs TRBV5-1 and TRBJ1-2, with D perhaps TRBD1 (5 bases). V lost 4 bases to trimming and J lost 4 bases, with 11 bases between them. Germline V lookup: CDR1 SGHRS, CDR2 YFSETQ. The CDR3 loop spans 13 amino acids. The CDR3 loop reads CASSQGFTYGYTF. Written as DNA, the CDR3 is TGCGCCAGCAGCCAGGGCTTCACCTATGGCTACACCTTC.

The chain carries TRBV27 and TRBJ2-3, with a possible D match to TRBD1 (6 bases). This CDR3 has 18 residues. With 3 bases removed from V and 3 bases from J, the gap between germline ends came to 22 bases. Germline CDR1 is MNHEY and CDR2 is SMNVEV (reference sequence). This CDR3 is CASSFGPPTGPGTDTQYF. The CDR3, as DNA: TGTGCCAGCAGTTTTGGCCCCCCGACAGGACCCGGGACAGATACGCAGTATTTT.

This chain connects TRBV7-6 to TRBJ2-5, with D perhaps matching TRBD1 (6 bases). The CDR3 has 16 amino acids. Trimming left V 5 bases short and J 1 base short, with 17 bases between. Germline loops: CDR1 SGHVS, CDR2 FNYEAQ. In DNA form, the CDR3 reads TGTGCCAGCAGCCCCGGACAGTCAAGGGGCCAAGAGACCCAGTACTTC. Its translation: CASSPGQSRGQETQYF.

For this clone: In the same sample, other DNA sequences code for this CDR3. The chain couples TRBV7-9 to TRBJ1-1; D possibly corresponds to TRBD1 (5 bases). V was cut by 1 base and J by 4 bases, with 10 bases left in between. Germline CDR1 is SEHNR and CDR2 is FQNEAQ (reference sequence). CDR3 length equals 14 residues. The CDR3 DNA reads TGTGCCAGCAGCTTAGTAGCCGGGGCCACTGAAGCTTTCTTT. Amino acids: CASSLVAGATEAFF.

The chain has TRBV6-5 and TRBJ1-2; TRBD1 matches 10 bases. J lost 6 bases, V lost 6 bases, and 10 bases had no gene match. Germline-derived CDR1 and CDR2 are MNHEY and SVGAGI. The CDR3 loop spans 15 amino acids. The DNA of the CDR3 is TGTGCCAGCAGCTCCCCGGGACAGGGGATCCATGGCTACACCTTC. Its protein product is CASSSPGQGIHGYTF.

This clone was detected only once. The chain has TRBV10-3 and TRBJ2-7; tentative D call: TRBD1 (5 bases). This CDR3 region has 14 residues. Trimming cost V 0 bases and J 4 bases, with 10 bases left between them. Germline loops: CDR1 ENHRY, CDR2 SYGVKD. Here the CDR3 reads CAISESGRGYEQYF. The CDR3 nucleotides are TGTGCCATCAGTGAGTCGGGAAGGGGTTACGAGCAGTACTTC.

In its sample, this clone was seen once. The CDR3 loop is CATKPLGGSTDTQYF. The CDR3 nucleotides read TGCGCCACCAAACCCTTGGGCGGAAGCACAGATACGCAGTATTTT. This chain links TRBV5-1 with TRBJ2-3; D is ambiguous. The CDR3 covers 15 residues. Germline CDR1 and CDR2: SGHRS and YFSETQ. V gave up 9 bases and J gave up 0 bases, with 17 bases separating them.

The rearrangement uses TRBV6-4 and TRBJ2-5; 10 bases agree with TRBD1. V lost 3 bases and J lost 2; bases outside the gene matches: 6. The CDR3 is 16 residues long. Germline V gene lookup returns CDR1 MRHNA and CDR2 SNTAGT. The CDR3: CASSEGLGQGQETQYF. DNA of the CDR3: TGTGCCAGCAGTGAAGGGTTGGGACAGGGGCAAGAGACCCAGTACTTC.

This chain links TRBV6-8 with TRBJ1-6; 8 bases match TRBD1. The CDR3 loop spans 17 amino acids. Germline lookup yields CDR1 MNHGY and CDR2 SAAAGT. Trimming removed 2 bases from V and 7 bases from J; junction bases left unmatched: 10. The CDR3 protein is CASSYPQDRERNSPLHF. In nucleotides, the CDR3 is TGTGCCAGCAGTTACCCGCAGGACAGGGAGAGGAATTCACCCCTCCACTTT.

The CDR3 sequence is CASSGQGTQETQYF. In nucleotides, the CDR3 is TGTGCCAGCAGTGGCCAAGGGACTCAAGAGACCCAGTACTTC. The chain couples TRBV6-4 to TRBJ2-5, with D possibly being TRBD2 (6 bases). The CDR3 loop spans 14 amino acids. Germline loops: CDR1 MRHNA, CDR2 SNTAGT. V dropped 4 bases and J dropped 2 bases, with 11 bases sitting between them.

V and J are TRBV7-8 and TRBJ1-2; unclear D gene. V lost 5 bases and J 3 bases, leaving 10 bases between the germline ends. The CDR3 totals 13 residues. The germline gives CDR1 SGHVS, CDR2 FQNEAQ. DNA for the CDR3: TGTGCCAGCAGCCCCCGGACGGACTATGGCTACACCTTC. Translated: CASSPRTDYGYTF.

The chain recombines TRBV11-3 with TRBJ2-1; 8 bases match TRBD2. The trim removed 5 bases at V and 8 bases at J, leaving 11 bases unmatched. The CDR3 extends over 15 amino acids. Germline-derived CDR1 and CDR2 are SGHNT and YENEEA. CDR3 sequence reads: CASSSFPGTRYEQFF. The CDR3 nucleotides read TGTGCCAGCAGCAGTTTCCCCGGGACTAGATATGAGCAGTTCTTC. The full variable domain, completed using reference TRBV11-3 and TRBJ2-1, is EAGVVQSPRYKIIEKKQPVAFWCNPISGHNTLYWYLQNLGQGPELLIRYENEEAVDDSQLPKDRFSAERLKGVDSTLKIQPAELGDSAVYLCASSSFPGTRYEQFFGPGTRLTVL.

The chain combines TRBV2 with TRBJ2-7; D may correspond to TRBD1 or TRBD2 (5 bases each). With 3 bases removed from V and 2 bases from J, the gap between germline ends came to 14 bases. This CDR3 contains 15 residues. Germline V lookup: CDR1 SNHLY, CDR2 FYNNEI. CDR3 nucleotides: TGTGCCAGCAGTGAGTTAGGAGCGGACACCTACGAGCAGTACTTC. Translation gives CASSELGADTYEQYF.

The CDR3 sequence is CSVVGLDRGPREQYF. Here the CDR3 DNA reads TGCAGCGTTGTTGGACTAGACAGGGGGCCAAGAGAGCAGTACTTC. The J gene is TRBJ2-7, the V gene TRBV29-1, with TRBD1 matching 10 bases. V lost 4 bases to trimming and J lost 7 bases; unmatched junction nucleotides: 13. Germline CDR1 SQVTM, CDR2 ANQGSEA. The CDR3 consists of 15 residues.